The clone carrying this TCR beta chain was counted ten times or more. The entry originates in a study of T-cell reconstitution after alpha-beta-depleted transplantation in children. Germline V gene data show CDR1 as SGHRS and CDR2 as YFSETQ. The V end was cut by 5 bases, the J end by 3 bases, with 17 bases between. The CDR3 is 15 residues long. Unique molecular identifiers were built into the TCRbeta library. Each CDR3 protein gets one entry after TCRdb re-called the PCR reads with MiXCR. The data show 200,000 to 250,000 distinct CDR3 sequences, more than 10% seen once. The input for sequencing was PBMCs from the stem cell graft donor, taken from the stem cell graft. The sequence derives from a human donor who donated a stem cell graft to a child with acute lymphoblastic leukemia. The chain recombines TRBV5-1 with TRBJ1-1; D possibly corresponds to TRBD1 (5 bases). CDR3 coding DNA: TGCGCCAGCAGAATGGGCTGGGGGTTCGACACTGAAGCTTTCTTT. Translating gives CASRMGWGFDTEAFF.